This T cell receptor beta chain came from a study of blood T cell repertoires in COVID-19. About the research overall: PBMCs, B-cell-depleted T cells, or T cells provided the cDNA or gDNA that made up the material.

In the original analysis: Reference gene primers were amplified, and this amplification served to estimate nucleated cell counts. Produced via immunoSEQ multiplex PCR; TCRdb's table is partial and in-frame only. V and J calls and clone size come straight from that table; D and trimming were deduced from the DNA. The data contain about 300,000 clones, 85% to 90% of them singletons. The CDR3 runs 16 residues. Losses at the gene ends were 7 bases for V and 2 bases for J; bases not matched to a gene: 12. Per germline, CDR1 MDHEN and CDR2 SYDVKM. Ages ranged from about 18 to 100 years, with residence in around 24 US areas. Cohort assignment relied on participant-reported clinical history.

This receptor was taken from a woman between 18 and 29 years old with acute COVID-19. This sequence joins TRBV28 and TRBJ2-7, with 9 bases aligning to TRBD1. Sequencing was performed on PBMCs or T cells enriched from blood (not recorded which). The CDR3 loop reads CASTQAIRDRAYEQYF. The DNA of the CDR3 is TGTGCCAGCACCCAAGCGATTCGGGACAGGGCCTACGAGCAGTACTTC.